This T cell receptor beta chain was sequenced in a study of cytomegalovirus exposure and HLA in healthy donors. Broader study findings: Most TCR sequences were rare, but some public TCRs occurred in many donors. The study reported that TCR beta sequences accurately predicted HLA-A and HLA-B alleles in most subjects.

It was with 60 Vbeta and 13 Jbeta primers that the PCR ran. Some clones are missing from TCRdb's copy, which holds only in-frame ones; the method was immunoSEQ multiplex PCR. In the table there are about 150,000 clones, more than 60% of which are singletons. This clone was counted only a few times. As yet, its antigen is unknown. The same CDR3 is also encoded by other DNA sequences in this sample. Sequencing was done on a sample of PBMCs. This clonotype was sampled from a woman between 50 and 59 years old in good health and CMV-seropositive.

The CDR3 DNA is TGCGCCAGCAGCCACAACAGGGCCAGCTCTGGAAACACCATATATTTT. It yields the protein CASSHNRASSGNTIYF. The chain has TRBV4-3 and TRBJ1-3, with D tentatively TRBD1 (6 bases). Germline assignment: CDR1 LGHNA and CDR2 YSLEER. The CDR3 runs to 16 residues. The V gene lost 3 bases and the J gene lost 0 bases, with 12 bases spanning the gap.